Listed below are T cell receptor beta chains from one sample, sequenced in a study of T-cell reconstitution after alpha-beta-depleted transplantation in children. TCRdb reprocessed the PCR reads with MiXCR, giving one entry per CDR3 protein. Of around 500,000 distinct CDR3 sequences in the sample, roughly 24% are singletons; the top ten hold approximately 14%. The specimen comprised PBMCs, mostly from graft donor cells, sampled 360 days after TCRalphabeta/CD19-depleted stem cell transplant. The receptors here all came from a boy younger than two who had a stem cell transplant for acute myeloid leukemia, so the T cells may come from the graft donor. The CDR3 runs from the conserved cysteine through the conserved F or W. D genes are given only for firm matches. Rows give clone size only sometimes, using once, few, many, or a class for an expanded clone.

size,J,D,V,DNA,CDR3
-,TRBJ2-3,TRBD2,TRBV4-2,TGTGCCAGCAGCCAAGGATTGGCTAGCGGGGATTCCGGCACAGATACGCAGTATTTT,CASSQGLASGDSGTDTQYF
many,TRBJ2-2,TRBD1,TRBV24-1,TGTGCCACCAGTGACCCGTCTCACAGGGGAGTAACCGGGGAGCTGTTTTTT,CATSDPSHRGVTGELFF
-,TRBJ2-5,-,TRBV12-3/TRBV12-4,TGTGCCAGCAGTTTGGAGACTTCAGAGACCCAGTACTTC,CASSLETSETQYF
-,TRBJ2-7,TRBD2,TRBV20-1,TGCAGTGCTCAGAGCGGGGGGGCCGGCAAGCAGTACTTC,CSAQSGGAGKQYF
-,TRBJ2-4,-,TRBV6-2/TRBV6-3,TGTGCCAGCAGTTACTCGGAACCGGGACCCAAAAACATTCAGTACTTC,CASSYSEPGPKNIQYF
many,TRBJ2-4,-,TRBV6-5,TGTGCCAGCAGTTACCCCGAGGAAAGAAACATTCAGTACTTC,CASSYPEERNIQYF
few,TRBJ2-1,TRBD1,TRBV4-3,TGCGCCAGCAGCCAGAGAGGGACAGGGGAGCAGTTCTTC,CASSQRGTGEQFF
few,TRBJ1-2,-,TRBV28,TGTGCCAGCAGTTTGCCCACGGCAGGGCCCTATGGCTACACCTTC,CASSLPTAGPYGYTF
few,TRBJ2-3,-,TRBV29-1,TGCAGCGTTGAATCCGGACCCTCGACAGATACGCAGTATTTT,CSVESGPSTDTQYF
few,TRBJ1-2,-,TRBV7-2,TGTGCCAGCAGCTTAGGAACAGCAGCTCTTAACTATGGCTACACCTTC,CASSLGTAALNYGYTF
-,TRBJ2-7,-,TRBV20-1,TGCAGTGCTAATCCGCAGGGCCGCTCCTACGAGCAGTACTTC,CSANPQGRSYEQYF
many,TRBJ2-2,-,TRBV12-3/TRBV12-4,TGTGCCAGCAGCAGGGAAGGTACCCGGGAGCTGTTTTTT,CASSREGTRELFF
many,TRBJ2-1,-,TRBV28,TGTGCCAGCAGTCTCCCCATGGGGGGAACGCATGAGCAGTTCTTC,CASSLPMGGTHEQFF
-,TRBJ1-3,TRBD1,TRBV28,TGTGCCAGCAGTCGCAGGACAGGCCACTCTGGAAACACCATATATTTT,CASSRRTGHSGNTIYF
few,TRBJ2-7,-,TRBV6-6,TGTGCCAGCAGAGGGGCAGGTTACGAGCAGTACTTC,CASRGAGYEQYF
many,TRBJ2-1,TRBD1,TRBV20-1,TGCAGTGCTCCCGTTCGGGACAGGGGTTACAATGAGCAGTTCTTC,CSAPVRDRGYNEQFF
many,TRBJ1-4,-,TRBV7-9,TGTGCCAGCAGCTTAGTACTGGATGGTCGGGAAAAACTGTTTTTT,CASSLVLDGREKLFF
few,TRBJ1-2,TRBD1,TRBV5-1,TGCGCCAGCAGTGGGGACAGGCCACCCTCTAACTATGGCTACACCTTC,CASSGDRPPSNYGYTF
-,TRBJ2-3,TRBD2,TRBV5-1,TGCGCCAGCAGCTTGGGGACTAGCGGGCGCGCAGATACGCAGTATTTT,CASSLGTSGRADTQYF
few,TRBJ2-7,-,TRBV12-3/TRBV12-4,TGTGCCAGCAGTTTAGCCGCCCCCGAGCCAACCTACGAGCAGTACTTC,CASSLAAPEPTYEQYF
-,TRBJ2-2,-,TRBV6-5,TGTGCCAGCAGTTCGAGTAAAACCCATAACACCGGGGAGCTGTTTTTT,CASSSSKTHNTGELFF
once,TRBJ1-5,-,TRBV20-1,TGCAGTGCTAGCACACAAGGGGCCCTGGAATATCCCCAGCATTTT,CSASTQGALEYPQHF
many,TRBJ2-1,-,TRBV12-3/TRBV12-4,TGTGCCAGCAGATTACGGACGGACTTAAATGAGCAGTTCTTC,CASRLRTDLNEQFF
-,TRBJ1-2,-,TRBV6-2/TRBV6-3,TGTGCCAGCAGCTCGACCCAACGGAACTATGGCTACACCTTC,CASSSTQRNYGYTF
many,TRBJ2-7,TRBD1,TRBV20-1,TGCAGTGCTAGAGACTCGGGACAGGGGGGGTACGAGCAGTACTTC,CSARDSGQGGYEQYF
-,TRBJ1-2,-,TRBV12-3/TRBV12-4,TGTGCCAGCAGTTTAAGTCAGTCGGGAGGGACGCCTAACTATGGCTACACCTTC,CASSLSQSGGTPNYGYTF
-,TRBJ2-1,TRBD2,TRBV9,TGTGCCAGCAGCGTAGTCGGACTAGACAACAATGAGCAGTTCTTC,CASSVVGLDNNEQFF
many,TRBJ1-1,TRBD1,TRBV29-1,TGCAGCGTTGAGGGAACAGGGGCGCGGACTGAAGCTTTCTTT,CSVEGTGARTEAFF
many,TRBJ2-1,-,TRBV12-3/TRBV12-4,TGTGCCAGCACCAGGACTCCCAGCGAGCAGTTCTTC,CASTRTPSEQFF
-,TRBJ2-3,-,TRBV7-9,TGTGCCAGCAGTACCTTGTTGGGGGTGCTGGCAGATACGCAGTATTTT,CASSTLLGVLADTQYF